Listed here are 4 T cell receptor beta chains from one sample, sequenced in a study of blood T cell repertoires in COVID-19. Using immunoSEQ multiplex PCR, the repertoire was profiled, and TCRdb retains in-frame clones only, with some absent. There are 130,000 or so clones in the sample; approximately 90% occur only once, and 1.5% lies in the top ten. Sequenced material: peripheral blood. These receptors all come from a human donor in a cohort sampled during active COVID-19.

The V call is TRBV5-6, the J call TRBJ2-7; the D gene is possibly TRBD2 (5 bases). This CDR3 contains 14 residues. Trimming shortened V by 4 bases and J by 6 bases, and 17 bases separated the two germline ends. Germline V gene data show CDR1 as SGHDT and CDR2 as YYEEEE. In DNA form, the CDR3 reads TGTGCCAGCAGCCCAGGAACTAGTTTGAGCGAGCAGTACTTC. It encodes CASSPGTSLSEQYF.

The chain couples TRBV2 to TRBJ2-3; D perhaps matches TRBD1 (6 bases). Germline CDR1 and CDR2: SNHLY and FYNNEI. V dropped 6 bases and J dropped 0 bases, with 13 bases sitting between them. The CDR3 length is 15 residues. The CDR3 DNA sequence: TGTGCCAGCAGAGCACAGGGCGTGAGCACAGATACGCAGTATTTT. It is translated as CASRAQGVSTDTQYF.

The chain links TRBV5-4 to TRBJ1-2; weak D call: TRBD1 (5 bases). Trimming took 0 bases from V and 4 from J, leaving 7 bases between them. The CDR3 is made up of 13 amino acids. The V gene's germline CDR1 is SGHNT and CDR2 YYREEE (reference sequence). The CDR3 reads CASSLGDSYGYTF. The CDR3 DNA follows: TGTGCCAGCAGCTTGGGCGACAGCTATGGCTACACCTTC.

The chain uses TRBV5-6 and TRBJ2-1, with D unresolved. This CDR3 has 14 residues. The V gene lost 0 bases and the J gene lost 10 bases, with 14 bases spanning the gap. CDR1 and CDR2 (germline): SGHDT, YYEEEE. The CDR3 region is CASSLAPTSSEQFF. CDR3 bases: TGTGCCAGCAGCTTGGCGCCTACCTCGTCGGAGCAGTTCTTC.